This TCR beta chain was recorded in a study of human T cells and chemical hapten exposure. For the study at large: Diphenylcyclopropenone doses were given weekly to the scalps of patients across the roughly 23-week study. Application of 0.01% DPC to the upper back was done by patch test, with a reading at 6 days.

The germline V gene has CDR1 SGHTA and CDR2 FQGNSA. The CDR3 is made up of 16 amino acids. The V end lost 5 bases, the J end lost 0 bases, and 16 bases lay between the germline ends. The study, taken as a whole, reports: Sensitization with DPC brought no change to TCRs above 1 in 1000 in frequency. A positive correlation with patch test score was shown by PT1 expanded TCR counts.

At least ten counts were recorded for this clonotype. Its target is unknown. Each CDR3 protein is one row after TCRdb ran MiXCR on the RACE reads. The sample records about 98,000 distinct CDR3 sequences, 11% being singletons. As to time point: pre-sensitization, week 0. Specified treatment: therapeutic diphenylcyclopropenone sensitization with weekly scalp DPC. The source material was whole blood, sampled in connection with sensitization to the hapten diphenylcyclopropenone (DPC). This chain links TRBV7-2 with TRBJ2-5, with D perhaps TRBD1 (5 bases). The receptor's source is a woman aged 55-75 years with alopecia areata. Some clones in this sample may be carry-over from other donors' samples. DNA of the CDR3: TGTGCCAGCAGCCGCGACAGAAACCAAAACCAAGAGACCCAGTACTTC. It translates to CASSRDRNQNQETQYF.